The present T cell receptor beta chain was sequenced within a study of CD8 T cells in Susac syndrome. Whole-study context: Within the group of sequenced Susac syndrome patients, roughly 6 had active disease and about 8 were in remission. At the time their blood was drawn, patients with Susac syndrome were either therapy-naive, on corticosteroids (with some of them also receiving intravenous immunoglobulin), or on intravenous immunoglobulin alone.

The study sequenced TCR beta in blood CD8+ and CD4+ T cells. As judged by recently defined diagnostic criteria, patients with Susac syndrome had definite or probable disease. CDR1 and CDR2 (germline): LGHDT, YNNKEL (reference sequence). V was trimmed by 5 bases and J by 7 bases, leaving 11 bases between them. The CDR3 extends over 12 amino acids. Reverse transcription of roughly 0.5 to 1 ug RNA was performed with random hexamers. TCRdb independently ran MiXCR on the immunoSEQ multiplex PCR reads; one entry per CDR3 protein. The sample consists of fewer than 80,000 distinct CDR3 sequences, approximately 93% of them appearing once.

V is TRBV3-1 and J is TRBJ1-2; no clear D. Sample: CD8+ T cells from PBMCs. This receptor was identified in a human donor with Susac syndrome. CDR3 residues: CASSGGGVGYTF. The CDR3 DNA sequence: TGTGCCAGCAGCGGAGGCGGGGTTGGCTACACCTTC.